These T cell receptor beta chains were read from a single sample in a study of a mutant IDH1 vaccine in newly diagnosed glioma. Clones were read by immunoSEQ multiplex PCR, and TCRdb kept only the in-frame ones, dropping some. The repertoire consists of around 59,000 clones, with about 90% occurring once and the leading ten covering over 2.5%. The sample consisted of PBMCs, taken from a glioma patient treated with radiotherapy, temozolomide or both. The origin of the receptors is a man aged 50-60 years with glioma. Both conserved end residues are part of each CDR3. Fields, in order: D gene, J gene, clone size, V gene, CDR3 protein, CDR3 DNA. D genes are given only for firm matches. Rows may omit the clone size; those that give it use once, few, many or a size class.

.,TRBJ2-3,.,TRBV10-3,CAISGDRSTDTQYF,TGTGCCATCAGTGGGGACCGAAGCACAGATACGCAGTATTTT
TRBD1,TRBJ2-7,.,TRBV28,CASSLVGQGHEQYF,TGTGCCAGCAGTTTAGTGGGACAGGGCCACGAGCAGTACTTC
.,TRBJ2-5,.,TRBV7-9,CASSRTGRGRETQYF,TGTGCCAGCAGCCGGACAGGGAGGGGGCGAGAGACCCAGTACTTC
.,TRBJ2-5,.,TRBV21-1,CASSKGRGKGETQYF,TGTGCCAGCAGCAAAGGGAGAGGAAAAGGGGAGACCCAGTACTTC
.,TRBJ2-7,.,TRBV10-3,CAISEVSSYEQYF,TGTGCCATCAGTGAGGTCAGCTCCTACGAGCAGTACTTC
.,TRBJ1-2,.,TRBV5-6,CASSLRGLHGYTF,TGTGCCAGCAGCTTGAGGGGTCTACATGGCTACACCTTC
.,TRBJ1-1,.,TRBV10-3,CAIREAPRDTEAFF,TGTGCCATCAGAGAGGCCCCTAGGGACACTGAAGCTTTCTTT
.,TRBJ2-3,.,TRBV30,CAWSGGRGSTDTQYF,TGTGCCTGGTCCGGAGGCAGGGGTTCCACAGATACGCAGTATTTT
.,TRBJ2-7,.,TRBV19,CASSIDSYEQYF,TGTGCCAGTAGTATAGATTCCTACGAGCAGTACTTC
.,TRBJ2-7,.,TRBV10-3,CAISEGHKREQYF,TGTGCCATCAGTGAAGGGCATAAGCGCGAGCAGTACTTC
.,TRBJ1-5,.,TRBV2,CASSPPGGPSQPQHF,TGTGCCAGCAGTCCCCCCGGGGGCCCAAGTCAGCCCCAGCATTTT
.,TRBJ1-5,.,TRBV10-2,CASSDEGWGNQPQHF,TGCGCCAGCAGTGACGAGGGCTGGGGCAATCAGCCCCAGCATTTT
TRBD2,TRBJ2-7,.,TRBV2,CASSEAPGGYEQYF,TGTGCCAGCAGTGAAGCGCCGGGGGGCTACGAGCAGTACTTC
TRBD2,TRBJ2-5,once,TRBV2,CASSELAGVQETQYF,TGTGCCAGCAGTGAGCTAGCGGGAGTCCAAGAGACCCAGTACTTC
.,TRBJ1-4,.,TRBV5-1,CASSETATNEKLFF,TGCGCCAGCAGCGAGACAGCAACTAATGAAAAACTGTTTTTT
TRBD1,TRBJ1-5,few,TRBV19,CASSLVGRGLFGNQPQHF,TGTGCCAGTAGTCTAGTGGGCAGGGGGCTTTTCGGCAATCAGCCCCAGCATTTT
.,TRBJ1-2,.,TRBV19,CATRPGAGLYGYTF,TGTGCCACCCGACCCGGGGCGGGGCTCTATGGCTACACCTTC
.,TRBJ2-7,medium-sized,TRBV14,CASSRIQGRSHEQYF,TGTGCCAGCAGCCGGATCCAGGGAAGGTCCCACGAGCAGTACTTC
.,TRBJ2-7,few,TRBV18,CASSQTFYEQYF,TGTGCCAGCTCACAGACCTTCTACGAGCAGTACTTC
.,TRBJ1-5,.,TRBV7-2,CASSLLGINQPQHF,TGTGCCAGCAGCTTATTAGGGATCAATCAGCCCCAGCATTTT
.,TRBJ1-2,.,TRBV5-1,CASSWSRTAYGYTF,TGCGCCAGCAGCTGGTCGAGGACAGCCTATGGCTACACCTTC
.,TRBJ2-5,.,TRBV6-6,CASSPLGTQYF,TGTGCCAGCAGCCCTTTGGGGACCCAGTACTTC
TRBD1,TRBJ1-1,.,TRBV4-3,CASSQGTGRDTEAFF,TGCGCCAGCAGCCAAGGGACAGGGAGGGACACTGAAGCTTTCTTT
TRBD2,TRBJ2-5,.,TRBV5-1,CASSWRLAGGYQETQYF,TGCGCCAGCAGCTGGAGACTAGCGGGGGGGTACCAAGAGACCCAGTACTTC
TRBD2,TRBJ2-7,.,TRBV5-4,CASSLETSGIYEQYF,TGTGCCAGCAGCTTGGAAACTAGCGGGATATACGAGCAGTACTTC
.,TRBJ2-7,.,TRBV11-1,CASSRSSYEQYF,TGTGCCAGCAGCCGCAGCTCCTACGAGCAGTACTTC
.,TRBJ2-3,.,TRBV14,CASSQDRDRGMTQYF,TGTGCCAGCAGCCAAGATAGAGACCGCGGCATGACGCAGTATTTT